A selection of T cell receptor beta chains follows, all from one sample in a study of OX40 agonist ivuxolimab in advanced cancers. Data came from immunoSEQ multiplex PCR; TCRdb stores just in-frame clones and leaves some out. The sample lists 85,000 to 130,000 clones; 90% were seen once. The input for sequencing was CD4+ or CD8+ T cells sorted from blood, taken in a trial of the OX40 agonist ivuxolimab. Receptor source: an adult with an advanced solid tumor such as melanoma, head and neck, liver or kidney cancer. CDR3s include the opening cysteine and the closing phenylalanine or tryptophan. A D gene is named only where the DNA matches it firmly. The size entry is marked missing in some rows and otherwise reads once, few, many or a size class.

v_call	j_call	clone_size	d_call	cdr3_length	cdr3_nt	cdr3_aa
TRBV19	TRBJ1-4	NA	NA	13	TGTGCCAGTTCTAAGGCCTCTAATGAAAAACTGTTTTTT	CASSKASNEKLFF
TRBV25-1	TRBJ2-1	NA	TRBD1	15	TGTGCCAGCAGCTCCGACAGGGTCAAGGGCAATGAGCAGTTCTTC	CASSSDRVKGNEQFF
TRBV7-2	TRBJ2-3	medium-sized	NA	13	TGTGCCAGCAGCTTCCGTGGGACAGATACGCAGTATTTT	CASSFRGTDTQYF
TRBV4-1	TRBJ1-1	NA	NA	15	TGCGCCAGCAGCCAAGATAGAGATCCCGTTTCTGAAGCTTTCTTT	CASSQDRDPVSEAFF
TRBV7-9	TRBJ1-5	NA	NA	13	TGTGCCAGCAGCTTAGAAGGGAGACAGCCCCAGCATTTT	CASSLEGRQPQHF
TRBV5-5	TRBJ1-6	NA	NA	18	TGTGCCAGCAGCCGGGCAGGTGGTGAGAGCTCCTATAATTCACCCCTCCACTTT	CASSRAGGESSYNSPLHF
TRBV19	TRBJ1-4	NA	NA	14	TGTGCCAGTAGTATCTCCCGGGGAAATGAAAAACTGTTTTTT	CASSISRGNEKLFF
TRBV7-2	TRBJ1-2	NA	TRBD1	16	TGTGCCAGCAGCTATGACCCTCCGGGACAGGGGACGGGCTACACCTTC	CASSYDPPGQGTGYTF
TRBV14	TRBJ1-1	NA	NA	14	TGTGCCAGCAGCCAACTCGGGGGCAGCACTGAAGCTTTCTTT	CASSQLGGSTEAFF
TRBV6-1	TRBJ1-5	NA	TRBD1	15	TGTGCCAGCAGTGAACAGGGGGTGGGGAATCAGCCCCAGCATTTT	CASSEQGVGNQPQHF
TRBV5-1	TRBJ2-2	NA	NA	13	TGCGCCAGCAGCTTGGACAGCACCGGGGAGCTGTTTTTT	CASSLDSTGELFF
TRBV2	TRBJ1-1	NA	NA	13	TGTGCCAGTTCGGGACAAGCCAACACTGAAGCTTTCTTT	CASSGQANTEAFF
TRBV6-4	TRBJ2-2	NA	TRBD2	19	TGTGCCAGCAGTGACTGGAGGACTAGCGGGGGCCAGAACACCGGGGAGCTGTTTTTT	CASSDWRTSGGQNTGELFF
TRBV28	TRBJ2-3	NA	NA	16	TGTGCCAGCAGTTCCGAGGGGCCCACCAGCACAGATACGCAGTATTTT	CASSSEGPTSTDTQYF
TRBV30	TRBJ1-5	NA	NA	13	TGTGCCTGGAGTTGGGGGGGAAATCAGCCCCAGCATTTT	CAWSWGGNQPQHF
TRBV9	TRBJ2-5	NA	NA	15	TGTGCCAGCAGCGTAGGATGGGGCCGTGACGAGACCCAGTACTTC	CASSVGWGRDETQYF
TRBV19	TRBJ1-3	NA	NA	15	TGTGCCAGTAGCCTCGGACTGAACTCTGGAAACACCATATATTTT	CASSLGLNSGNTIYF
TRBV7-9	TRBJ2-1	NA	NA	16	TGTGCCAGCAGTTTCCGGGCCACGACCTCGGGCAATGAGCAGTTCTTC	CASSFRATTSGNEQFF
TRBV18	TRBJ2-5	NA	TRBD1	15	TGTGCCAGCTCACCACCAGAAGGGGGCAGGGGGACCCAGTACTTC	CASSPPEGGRGTQYF
TRBV6-6	TRBJ1-4	NA	TRBD1	15	TGTGCCAGCAGTTCCAGGGGGCTTGGAAATGAAAAACTGTTTTTT	CASSSRGLGNEKLFF
TRBV7-9	TRBJ2-5	NA	NA	12	TGTGCCAGCAACAGGGAACAAGAGACCCAGTACTTC	CASNREQETQYF
TRBV11-1	TRBJ1-1	NA	TRBD1	14	TGTGCCAGCAGCCCTAGACAGGGAAACACTGAAGCTTTCTTT	CASSPRQGNTEAFF
TRBV7-2	TRBJ1-6	NA	TRBD1	15	TGTGCCAGCAGCTCAAGGACAGGGAATAATTCACCCCTCCACTTT	CASSSRTGNNSPLHF
TRBV11-3	TRBJ2-3	NA	NA	14	TGTGCCAGCAGCTTAGAGGTCGGGACAGATACGCAGTATTTT	CASSLEVGTDTQYF
TRBV29-1	TRBJ2-7	once	TRBD1	13	TGCAGCGTTGGGGGACAGGGCGGGTACGAGCAGTACTTC	CSVGGQGGYEQYF
TRBV11-2	TRBJ1-3	once	TRBD1	15	TGTGCCAGCAGCTTTGGACAGGGCTCTGGAAACACCATATATTTT	CASSFGQGSGNTIYF
TRBV7-9	TRBJ2-1	NA	TRBD1	15	TGTGCCAGCAGCCCCGGGCAGGGGGTGGGGGATGAGCAGTTCTTC	CASSPGQGVGDEQFF
TRBV18	TRBJ2-4	NA	NA	17	TGTGCCAGCTCACCACCTCAGGGCAGCCTAGCCAAAAACATTCAGTACTTC	CASSPPQGSLAKNIQYF
TRBV4-3	TRBJ2-3	NA	TRBD2	14	TGCGCCAGCAGCCAAGGCGGGGGGGCCGATACGCAGTATTTT	CASSQGGGADTQYF
TRBV6-4	TRBJ2-4	NA	NA	13	TGTGCCAGCAGTGACTCGGAGGGAAACATTCAGTACTTC	CASSDSEGNIQYF
TRBV19	TRBJ1-2	NA	NA	15	TGTGCCAGTAGAGCGACCCAGGGCACCAACTATGGCTACACCTTC	CASRATQGTNYGYTF
TRBV7-2	TRBJ2-7	NA	TRBD2	13	TGTGCCAGCAGCCTTAGCGGGGGGGGCGAGCAGTACTTC	CASSLSGGGEQYF